The entry that follows covers one TCR beta chain sequence. As yet, its antigen is unknown. The data were taken from a study of T cell repertoires in cytomegalovirus infection. TCRdb itself ran the reads through MiXCR, one entry per CDR3 protein. This sample has tens of thousands of distinct CDR3 sequences, with around 20% found just once. The CDR3 is 16 amino acids. The germline V gene has CDR1 LGHNA and CDR2 YNFKEQ. The V and J ends lost 1 base and 2 bases, in that order; junction bases with no gene match: 4. This clonotype was obtained from a human donor in good health (CMV status not recorded). Some clones in this sample may be carry-over from other donors' samples. The specimen was CD8+ T cells from cultured PBMCs, collected from culture after CMV antigen stimulation. V gene TRBV4-2 combines with J gene TRBJ1-2, with 10 bases aligning to TRBD1. The CDR3 region has the DNA TGTGCCAGCAGCCAAGTGGGGACAGGGGTAAACTATGGCTACACCTTC. Residues: CASSQVGTGVNYGYTF.